One sample yielded the 18 T cell receptor beta chains listed below, sequenced in a study of CD8+CD57+ T cells in acquired aplastic anemia. All patients picked for sequencing had shown, by flow cytometry, an expansion of CD8+CD57+ cells. CDR3 and TCR beta VDJ profiling relied on a genomic DNA template. TCRdb recomputed calls from the reads with MiXCR, one row per CDR3 protein. The table shows 120,000 or so distinct CDR3 sequences, with about two fifths occurring only once. Input material: sorted CD4+, CD8+, or CD8+CD57+ T cells (not recorded which) from PBMCs. These receptors were collected from a human donor with aplastic anemia.

This clonotype was detected ten times or more. V and J are TRBV7-9 and TRBJ1-1, with TRBD1 matching 10 bases. V lost 6 bases to trimming and J lost 6 bases; unmatched junction nucleotides: 10. CDR1 and CDR2 (germline): SEHNR, FQNEAQ (reference sequence). The CDR3 totals 15 residues. The DNA of the CDR3 is TGTGCCAGCAGGGAGGGCTGGGACAGGGGCTCTGAAGCTTTCTTT. This encodes CASREGWDRGSEAFF.

This clonotype was observed once. The V gene is TRBV5-1, the J gene TRBJ1-1; D remains ambiguous. The V and J ends lost 1 base and 5 bases respectively, with 18 bases between them. The CDR3 covers 16 residues. In germline, CDR1 is SGHRS, CDR2 YFSETQ. CDR3 coding DNA: TGCGCCAGCAGCTTGTGGGGTAGGCCAGGTGGTACTGAAGCTTTCTTT. Translated: CASSLWGRPGGTEAFF.

Here the CDR3 DNA reads TGTGCCAGTAGTATCTTGGGGACAGGGACGTCTGGGGCCAACGTCCTGACTTTC. Its translation: CASSILGTGTSGANVLTF. This sequence joins TRBV19 and TRBJ2-6; the match to TRBD1 covers 9 bases. Germline-derived CDR1 and CDR2 are LNHDA and SQIVND (reference sequence). V gave up 3 bases and J gave up 1 base; unmatched junction bases: 7. The CDR3 loop spans 18 amino acids.

The V and J genes are TRBV5-1 and TRBJ2-5, with TRBD2 matching over 8 bases. Trimming removed 4 bases from V and 2 bases from J; junction bases left unmatched: 10. The CDR3 contains 16 residues. In germline, CDR1 is SGHRS, CDR2 YFSETQ. CDR3 residues: CASSRGERGTQETQYF. The CDR3 DNA sequence: TGCGCCAGCAGCCGGGGGGAGCGGGGGACTCAAGAGACCCAGTACTTC.

Note on this clonotype: It may be a read error: a sequence one base away is much more abundant. The chain links TRBV2 to TRBJ1-5, with 7 bases that match TRBD1. V gave up 5 bases and J gave up 3 bases; unmatched junction bases: 7. Per germline, CDR1 SNHLY and CDR2 FYNNEI. CDR3 size: 15 residues. CDR3 sequence: CASSLTGASNQPQHF. As DNA, the CDR3 is TGTGCCAGCAGTCTAACAGGGGCCTCCAATCAGCCCCAGCATTTT.

The gene calls are TRBV5-1 and TRBJ2-3; no firm D call. In germline, CDR1 is SGHRS, CDR2 YFSETQ. Trimming took off 1 base at V and 4 bases at J, with 10 bases between the two ends. The CDR3 loop spans 14 amino acids. CDR3 nucleotide sequence: TGCGCCAGCAGCTTGATGGACGGCTCAGATACGCAGTATTTT. Protein: CASSLMDGSDTQYF.

This clonotype was observed many times. The chain couples TRBV7-2 to TRBJ1-2; D not certain. Germline loops: CDR1 SGHTA, CDR2 FQGNSA. Trimming pared 0 bases from V and 4 bases from J, leaving 12 bases between. The CDR3 consists of 15 residues. The CDR3 bases are TGTGCCAGCAGCTTAGCCGATCCCGGGAGCTATGGCTACACCTTC. It is translated as CASSLADPGSYGYTF.

J is TRBJ2-7 and V is TRBV7-2; D unresolved. The better agreement between TRBJ2-5 and the DNA end casts doubt on the J call. The CDR3 consists of 14 residues. The germline gives CDR1 SGHTA, CDR2 FQGNSA. The DNA of the CDR3 is TGTGCCAGCAGCCCTTACGGACGCGCGGAGACCCAGTACTTC. Encoded protein: CASSPYGRAETQYF.

This clonotype showed up many times. This chain joins TRBV4-2 and TRBJ1-4; possible D gene TRBD1, 5 bases. The CDR3 totals 15 residues. Germline V gene lookup returns CDR1 LGHNA and CDR2 YNFKEQ. Between the trimmed V and J ends, which lost 2 bases and 6 bases, there was a span of 13 bases. DNA of the CDR3: TGTGCCAGCAGCCAACCAATGGGAGGGGATGAAAAACTGTTTTTT. Translation gives CASSQPMGGDEKLFF.

The chain is built from TRBV7-8 and TRBJ2-5; 7 bases are shared with TRBD1. The germline CDR1 and CDR2 sequences are SGHVS and FQNEAQ. V trimming: 3 bases; J trimming: 5 bases; junction bases outside the gene matches: 9. This CDR3 has 15 residues. The CDR3 here is CASSFIRGSGETQYF. The CDR3 region has the DNA TGTGCCAGCAGCTTTATCAGGGGGTCAGGGGAGACCCAGTACTTC.

This clonotype appeared once. V gene TRBV19 combines with J gene TRBJ1-5, with a possible D match to TRBD1 (5 bases). This CDR3 spans 15 amino acids. Germline V CDR1 and CDR2: LNHDA, SQIVND (reference sequence). Trimming cost V 6 bases and J 3 bases, with 15 bases left between them. This CDR3 is CASRSPGVPNQPQHF. CDR3 coding DNA: TGTGCCAGTAGAAGCCCGGGGGTCCCCAATCAGCCCCAGCATTTT.

The V gene is TRBV9, the J gene TRBJ2-7, with TRBD2 matching 11 bases. Losses at the gene ends were 0 bases for V and 3 bases for J; bases not matched to a gene: 8. The CDR3 is 17 residues long. Per germline, CDR1 SGDLS and CDR2 YYNGEE. The CDR3 bases are TGTGCCAGCAGCGTAGATAGCGGGGGGGCCCAGTACTACGAGCAGTACTTC. Translation gives CASSVDSGGAQYYEQYF.

This clonotype was counted a single time. This chain joins TRBV11-2 and TRBJ1-1, with D possibly TRBD1 on 5 matching bases. V was pared by 0 bases and J by 4 bases, with 12 bases between. This CDR3 contains 15 residues. CDR1 and CDR2 (germline): SGHAT, FQNNGV. CDR3 sequence reads: CASSLEGGRGTEAFF. The CDR3 nucleotides read TGTGCCAGCAGCTTAGAGGGGGGAAGGGGCACTGAAGCTTTCTTT.

This clonotype was counted many times. The chain is built from TRBV20-1 and TRBJ1-2, with D unresolved. Trimming removed 3 bases from V and 3 bases from J, with 17 bases in between. Germline V gene lookup returns CDR1 DFQATT and CDR2 SNEGSKA (reference sequence). The CDR3 extends over 15 amino acids. The chain's CDR3 is CSASGSLAEDYGYTF. The DNA of the CDR3 is TGCAGTGCTAGCGGATCCCTAGCCGAGGACTATGGCTACACCTTC.

This clonotype appeared once. The gene calls are TRBV7-6 and TRBJ2-7; 7 nucleotides agree with TRBD1. V trimming: 1 base; J trimming: 3 bases; junction bases outside the gene matches: 6. Germline V CDR1 and CDR2: SGHVS, FNYEAQ. The CDR3 loop spans 15 amino acids. The CDR3 region is CASSLGQGRDYEQYV. CDR3 sequence (DNA): TGTGCCAGCAGCTTAGGACAGGGACGGGACTACGAGCAGTACGTC.

This chain joins TRBV5-1 and TRBJ2-1; D tentatively reads TRBD1 or TRBD2 (7 bases each). Germline loops: CDR1 SGHRS, CDR2 YFSETQ. The CDR3 length is 15 residues. Trimming took 5 bases from V and 3 from J, leaving 15 bases between them. CDR3 in DNA: TGCGCCAGCAGGACTCAGGGGGGGGGCTACAATGAGCAGTTCTTC. Translating gives CASRTQGGGYNEQFF.

This clonotype has at least ten counts. V is TRBV6-5 and J is TRBJ2-7, with 7 bases matching TRBD2. The V and J ends lost 6 bases and 2 bases, in that order; junction bases with no gene match: 10. The CDR3 extends over 15 amino acids. The germline V gene encodes CDR1 MNHEY and CDR2 SVGAGI. The DNA of the CDR3 is TGTGCCAGCAGCTACCAGGGAGGGATGGCCTACGAGCAGTACTTC. It encodes CASSYQGGMAYEQYF.

The chain is built from TRBV4-2 and TRBJ2-6; possibly TRBD2 for D (7 bases). V was pared by 4 bases and J by 2 bases, with 12 bases between. Germline lookup yields CDR1 LGHNA and CDR2 YNFKEQ. The CDR3 is 16 residues long. Here the CDR3 reads CASSPKGGTGANVLTF. The CDR3 bases are TGTGCCAGCAGCCCAAAGGGGGGGACTGGGGCCAACGTCCTGACTTTC.